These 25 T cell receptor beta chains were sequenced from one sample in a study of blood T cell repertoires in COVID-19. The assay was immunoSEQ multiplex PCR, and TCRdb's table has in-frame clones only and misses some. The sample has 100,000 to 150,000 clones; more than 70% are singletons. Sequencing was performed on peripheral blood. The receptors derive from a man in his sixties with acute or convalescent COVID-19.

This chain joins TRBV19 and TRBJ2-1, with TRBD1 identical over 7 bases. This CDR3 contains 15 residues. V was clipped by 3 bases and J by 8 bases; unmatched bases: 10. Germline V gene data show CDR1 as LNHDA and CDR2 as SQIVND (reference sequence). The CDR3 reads CASSIGAGGSDEQFF. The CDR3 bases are TGTGCCAGTAGTATCGGGGCAGGGGGAAGCGATGAGCAGTTCTTC.

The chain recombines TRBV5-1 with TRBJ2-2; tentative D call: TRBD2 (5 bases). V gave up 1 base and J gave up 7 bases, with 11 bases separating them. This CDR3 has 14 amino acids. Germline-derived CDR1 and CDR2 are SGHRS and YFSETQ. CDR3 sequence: CASSLIREIGELFF. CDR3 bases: TGCGCCAGCAGCTTGATTAGGGAGATCGGGGAGCTGTTTTTT.

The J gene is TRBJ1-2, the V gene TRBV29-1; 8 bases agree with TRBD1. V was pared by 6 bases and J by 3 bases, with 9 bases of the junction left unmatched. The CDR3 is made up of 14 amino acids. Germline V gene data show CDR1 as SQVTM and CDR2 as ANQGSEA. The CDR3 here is CSVVGQVADYGYTF. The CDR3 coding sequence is TGCAGCGTCGTGGGACAGGTAGCTGACTATGGCTACACCTTC.

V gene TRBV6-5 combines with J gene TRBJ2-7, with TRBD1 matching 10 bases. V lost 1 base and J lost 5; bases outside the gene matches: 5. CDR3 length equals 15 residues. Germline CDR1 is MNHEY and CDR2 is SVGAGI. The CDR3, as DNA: TGTGCCAGCAGTTACTTGGGACAGGGGAGTCACGAGCAGTACTTC. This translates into CASSYLGQGSHEQYF.

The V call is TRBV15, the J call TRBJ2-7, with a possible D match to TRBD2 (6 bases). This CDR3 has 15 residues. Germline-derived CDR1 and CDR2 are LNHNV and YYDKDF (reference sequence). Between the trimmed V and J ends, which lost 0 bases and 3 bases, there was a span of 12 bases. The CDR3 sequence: CATSRDFGSGYEQYF. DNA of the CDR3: TGTGCCACCAGCAGAGATTTCGGGAGTGGCTACGAGCAGTACTTC.

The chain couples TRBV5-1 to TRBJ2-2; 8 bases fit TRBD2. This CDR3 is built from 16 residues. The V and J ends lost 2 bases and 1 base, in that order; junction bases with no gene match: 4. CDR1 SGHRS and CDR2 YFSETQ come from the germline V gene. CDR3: CASSFTSGLNTGELFF. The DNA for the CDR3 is TGCGCCAGCAGCTTTACTAGCGGACTGAACACCGGGGAGCTGTTTTTT.

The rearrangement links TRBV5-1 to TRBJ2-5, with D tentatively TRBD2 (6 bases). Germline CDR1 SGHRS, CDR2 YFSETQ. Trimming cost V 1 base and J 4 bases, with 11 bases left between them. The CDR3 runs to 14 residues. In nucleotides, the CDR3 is TGCGCCAGCAGCTTGCGGGGGATCAGAGAGACCCAGTACTTC. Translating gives CASSLRGIRETQYF. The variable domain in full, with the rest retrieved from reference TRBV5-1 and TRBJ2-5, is KAGVTQTPRYLIKTRGQQVTLSCSPISGHRSVSWYQQTPGQGLQFLFEYFSETQRNKGNFPGRFSGRQFSNSRSEMNVSTLELGDSALYLCASSLRGIRETQYFGPGTRLLVL.

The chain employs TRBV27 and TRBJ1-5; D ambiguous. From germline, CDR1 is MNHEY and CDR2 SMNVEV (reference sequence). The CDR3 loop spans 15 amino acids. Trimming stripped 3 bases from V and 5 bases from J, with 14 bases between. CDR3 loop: CASSFSRRVDQPQHF. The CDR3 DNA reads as TGTGCCAGCAGTTTTTCGAGGAGGGTCGATCAGCCCCAGCATTTT.

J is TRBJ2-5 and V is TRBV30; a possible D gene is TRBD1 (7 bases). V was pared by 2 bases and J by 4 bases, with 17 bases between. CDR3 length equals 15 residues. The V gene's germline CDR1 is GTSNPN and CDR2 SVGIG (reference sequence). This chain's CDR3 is CAWSPRGPGGETQYF. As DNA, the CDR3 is TGTGCCTGGAGTCCAAGGGGGCCCGGGGGAGAGACCCAGTACTTC.

The CDR3 loop reads CASSLGGERSPLHF. Written as DNA, the CDR3 is TGTGCCAGCAGCCTGGGGGGGGAAAGGTCACCCCTCCACTTT. The gene calls are TRBV5-6 and TRBJ1-6, with D perhaps TRBD1 (5 bases). Germline V gene lookup returns CDR1 SGHDT and CDR2 YYEEEE. Trimming left V 4 bases short and J 10 bases short, with 15 bases between. This CDR3 spans 14 amino acids.

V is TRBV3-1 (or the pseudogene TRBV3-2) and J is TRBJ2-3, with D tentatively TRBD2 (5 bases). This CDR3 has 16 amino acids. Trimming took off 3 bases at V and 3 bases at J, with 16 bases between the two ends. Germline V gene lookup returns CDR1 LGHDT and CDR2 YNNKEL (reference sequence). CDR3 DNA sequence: TGTGCCAGCAGCCAGATCGGCGGGTTCGGGACAGATACGCAGTATTTT. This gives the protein CASSQIGGFGTDTQYF.

In DNA, the CDR3 is TGCGCCAGCAGCTTAGCGACAGGGGCGAACACCGGGGAGCTGTTTTTT. Amino acid sequence: CASSLATGANTGELFF. The chain is built from TRBV5-1 and TRBJ2-2, with 8 bases that match TRBD1. The CDR3 is made up of 16 amino acids. Germline V gene lookup returns CDR1 SGHRS and CDR2 YFSETQ. V shed 2 bases and J 0 bases; nucleotides not matched to a gene: 3.

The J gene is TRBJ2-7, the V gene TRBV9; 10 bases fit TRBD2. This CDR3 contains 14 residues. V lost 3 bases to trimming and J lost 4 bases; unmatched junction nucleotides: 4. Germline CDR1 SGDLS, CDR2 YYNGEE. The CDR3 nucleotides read TGTGCCAGCAGCGCCGGGACTAGCGTATACGAGCAGTACTTC. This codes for CASSAGTSVYEQYF.

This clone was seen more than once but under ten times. The CDR3 DNA is TGTGCCAGCAGTGAGAGTCTCCTAAATTTGGGGGGACTCTACGAGCAGTACTTC. Encoded protein: CASSESLLNLGGLYEQYF. The chain combines TRBV6-1 with TRBJ2-7; D may be TRBD2 (6 bases). The ends were cut back, 3 bases at V and 3 bases at J, with 24 bases in the middle. Germline CDR1 MNHNS, CDR2 SASEGT. This CDR3 comprises 18 residues.

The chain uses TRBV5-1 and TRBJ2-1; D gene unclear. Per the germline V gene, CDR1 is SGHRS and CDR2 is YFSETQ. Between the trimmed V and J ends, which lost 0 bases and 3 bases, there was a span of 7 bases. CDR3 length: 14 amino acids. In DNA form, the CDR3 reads TGCGCCAGCAGCTTGGCGCCGGTCTACAATGAGCAGTTCTTC. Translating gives CASSLAPVYNEQFF. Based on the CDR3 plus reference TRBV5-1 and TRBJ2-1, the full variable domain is KAGVTQTPRYLIKTRGQQVTLSCSPISGHRSVSWYQQTPGQGLQFLFEYFSETQRNKGNFPGRFSGRQFSNSRSEMNVSTLELGDSALYLCASSLAPVYNEQFFGPGTRLTVL.

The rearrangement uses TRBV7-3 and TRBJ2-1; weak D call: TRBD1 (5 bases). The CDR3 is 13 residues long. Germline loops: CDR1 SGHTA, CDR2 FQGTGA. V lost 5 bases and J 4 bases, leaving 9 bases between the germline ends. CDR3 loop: CASSVDSYNEQFF. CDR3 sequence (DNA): TGTGCCAGCAGCGTAGACAGTTACAATGAGCAGTTCTTC.

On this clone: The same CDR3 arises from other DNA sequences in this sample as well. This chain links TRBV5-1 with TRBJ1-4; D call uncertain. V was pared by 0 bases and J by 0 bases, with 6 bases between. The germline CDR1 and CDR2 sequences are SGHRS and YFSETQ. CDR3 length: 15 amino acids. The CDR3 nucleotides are TGCGCCAGCAGCTTGGGCGGAGCAACTAATGAAAAACTGTTTTTT. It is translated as CASSLGGATNEKLFF.

The CDR3 reads CASSYWGQGSHEQFF. CDR3 in DNA: TGTGCCAGCAGTTACTGGGGACAGGGGTCCCATGAGCAGTTCTTC. This rearrangement joins TRBV6-5 to TRBJ2-1; 10 bases are shared with TRBD1. The J segment lost 8 bases and the V segment lost 1 base, leaving 5 bases of the junction unmatched. Germline assignment: CDR1 MNHEY and CDR2 SVGAGI. The CDR3 is 15 residues long.

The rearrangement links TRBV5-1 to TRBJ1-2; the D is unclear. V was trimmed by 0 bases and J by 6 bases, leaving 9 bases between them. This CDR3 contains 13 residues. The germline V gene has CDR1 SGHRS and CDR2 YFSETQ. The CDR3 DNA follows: TGCGCCAGCAGCTTGGACACCGCACATGGCTACACCTTC. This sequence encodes CASSLDTAHGYTF.

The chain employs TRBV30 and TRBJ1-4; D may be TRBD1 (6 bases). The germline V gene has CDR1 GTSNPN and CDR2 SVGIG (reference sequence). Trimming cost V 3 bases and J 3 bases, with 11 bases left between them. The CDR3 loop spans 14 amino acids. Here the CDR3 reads CAWRPGAANEKLFF. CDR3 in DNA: TGTGCCTGGAGGCCAGGGGCGGCTAATGAAAAACTGTTTTTT.

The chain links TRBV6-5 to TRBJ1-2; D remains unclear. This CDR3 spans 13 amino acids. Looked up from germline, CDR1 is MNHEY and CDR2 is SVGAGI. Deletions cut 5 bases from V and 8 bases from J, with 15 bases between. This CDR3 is CASSPERVGGYTF. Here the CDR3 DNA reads TGTGCCAGCAGTCCCGAGAGGGTGGGGGGCTACACCTTC.

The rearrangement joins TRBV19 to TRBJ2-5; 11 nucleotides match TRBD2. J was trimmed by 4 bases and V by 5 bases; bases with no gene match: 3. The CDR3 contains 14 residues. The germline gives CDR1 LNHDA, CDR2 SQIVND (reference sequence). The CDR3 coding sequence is TGTGCCAGTAGTCTGCTAGCGGGAGGAGAGACCCAGTACTTC. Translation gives CASSLLAGGETQYF.

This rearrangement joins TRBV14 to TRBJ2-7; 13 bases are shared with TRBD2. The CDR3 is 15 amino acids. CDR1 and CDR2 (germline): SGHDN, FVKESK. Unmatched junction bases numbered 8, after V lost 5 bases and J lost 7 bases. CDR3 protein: CASSLQLAGGPEQYF. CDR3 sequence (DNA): TGTGCCAGCAGCTTACAACTAGCGGGGGGGCCGGAGCAGTACTTC.

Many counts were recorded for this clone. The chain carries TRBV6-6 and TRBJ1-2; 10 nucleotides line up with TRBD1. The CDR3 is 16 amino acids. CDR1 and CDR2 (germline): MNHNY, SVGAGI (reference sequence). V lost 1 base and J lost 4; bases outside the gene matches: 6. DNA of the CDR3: TGTGCCAGCAGTTACTTAGGACAGGGGGAGAGCTATGGCTACACCTTC. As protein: CASSYLGQGESYGYTF.

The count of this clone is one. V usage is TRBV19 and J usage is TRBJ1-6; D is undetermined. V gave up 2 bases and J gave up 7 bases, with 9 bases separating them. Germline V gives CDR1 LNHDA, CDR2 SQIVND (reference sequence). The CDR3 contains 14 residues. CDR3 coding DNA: TGTGCCAGTAGTATACAGGCGATGAATTCACCCCTCCACTTT. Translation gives CASSIQAMNSPLHF. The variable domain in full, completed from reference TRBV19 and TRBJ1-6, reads DGGITQSPKYLFRKEGQNVTLSCEQNLNHDAMYWYRQDPGQGLRLIYYSQIVNDFQKGDIAEGYSVSREKKESFPLTVTSAQKNPTAFYLCASSIQAMNSPLHFGNGTRLTVT.